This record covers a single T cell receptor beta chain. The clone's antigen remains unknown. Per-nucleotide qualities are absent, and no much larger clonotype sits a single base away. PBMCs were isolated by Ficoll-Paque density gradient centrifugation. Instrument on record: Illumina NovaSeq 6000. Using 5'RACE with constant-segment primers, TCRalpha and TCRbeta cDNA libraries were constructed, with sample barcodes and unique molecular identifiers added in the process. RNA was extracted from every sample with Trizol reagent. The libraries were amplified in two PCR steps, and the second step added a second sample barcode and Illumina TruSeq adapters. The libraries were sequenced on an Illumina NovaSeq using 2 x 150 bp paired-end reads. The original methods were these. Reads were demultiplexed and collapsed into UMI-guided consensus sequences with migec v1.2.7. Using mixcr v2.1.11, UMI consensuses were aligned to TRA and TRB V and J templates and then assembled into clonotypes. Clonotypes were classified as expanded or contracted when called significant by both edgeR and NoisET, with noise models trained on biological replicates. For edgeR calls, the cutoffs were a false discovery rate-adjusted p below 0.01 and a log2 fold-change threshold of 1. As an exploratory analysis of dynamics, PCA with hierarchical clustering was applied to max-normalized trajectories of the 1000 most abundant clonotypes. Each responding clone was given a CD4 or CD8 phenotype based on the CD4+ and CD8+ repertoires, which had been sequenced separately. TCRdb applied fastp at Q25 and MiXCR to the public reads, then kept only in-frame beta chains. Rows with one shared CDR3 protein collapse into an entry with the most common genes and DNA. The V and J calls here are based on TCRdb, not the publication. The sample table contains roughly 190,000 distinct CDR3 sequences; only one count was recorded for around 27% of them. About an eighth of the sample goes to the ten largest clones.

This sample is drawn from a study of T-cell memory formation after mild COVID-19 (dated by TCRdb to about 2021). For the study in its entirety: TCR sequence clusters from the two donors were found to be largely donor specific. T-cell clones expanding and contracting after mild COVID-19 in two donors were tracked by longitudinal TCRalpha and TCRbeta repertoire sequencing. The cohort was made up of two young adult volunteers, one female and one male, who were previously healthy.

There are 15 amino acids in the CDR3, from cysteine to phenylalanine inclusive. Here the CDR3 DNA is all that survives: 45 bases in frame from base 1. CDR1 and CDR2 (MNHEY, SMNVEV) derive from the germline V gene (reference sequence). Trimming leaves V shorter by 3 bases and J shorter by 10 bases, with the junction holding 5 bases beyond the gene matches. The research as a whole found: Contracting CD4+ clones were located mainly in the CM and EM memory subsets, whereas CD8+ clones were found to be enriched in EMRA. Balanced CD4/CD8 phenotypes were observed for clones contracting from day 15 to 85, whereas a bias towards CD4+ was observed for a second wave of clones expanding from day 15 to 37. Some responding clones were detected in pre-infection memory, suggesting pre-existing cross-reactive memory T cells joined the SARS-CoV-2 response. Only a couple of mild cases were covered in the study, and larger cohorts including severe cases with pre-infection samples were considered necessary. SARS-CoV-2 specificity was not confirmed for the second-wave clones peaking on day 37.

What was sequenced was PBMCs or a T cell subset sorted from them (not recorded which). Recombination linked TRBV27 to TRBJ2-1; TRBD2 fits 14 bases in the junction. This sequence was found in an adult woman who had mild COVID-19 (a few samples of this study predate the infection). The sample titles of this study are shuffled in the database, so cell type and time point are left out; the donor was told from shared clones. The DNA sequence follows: TGTGCCAGCAGTTTCGGGACTAGCGGGAGAAGAGAGCAGTTCTTC. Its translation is CASSFGTSGRREQFF.